What follows is one T cell receptor (beta chain) and its context. Its antigen is as yet unknown. The CDR3 consists of 14 residues. CDR1 and CDR2 from the germline V gene are SEHNR and FQNEAQ (reference sequence). After removal of 11 bases from V and 2 bases from J, the junction contained 10 bases not matched to a gene. A sample-barcoded 5' primer and a J-beta primer mix were used in a second PCR of roughly 7 to 11 cycles. TCRdb itself ran the 5' RACE reads through MiXCR, one entry per CDR3 protein. This table has hundreds of thousands of distinct CDR3 sequences, 25% to 30% appearing once. This record belongs to a study of blood T cells in healthy people across ages. Points from the study as a whole: Unsorted PBMC material precluded a definitive naive versus antigen-experienced comparison.

This receptor was obtained from a woman in her 70s in good health. The rearrangement uses TRBV7-9 and TRBJ2-5; 8 nucleotides line up with TRBD2. The material sequenced was blood. CDR3 sequence (DNA): TGTGCCGGAGTAGCGGGGCAACTACAAGAGACCCAGTACTTC. Translating it yields CAGVAGQLQETQYF.